Presented here are 25 T cell receptor beta chains from one specimen sequenced in a study of Ad26.COV2.S vaccination and SARS-CoV-2 variants. Some clones are missing from TCRdb's copy, which holds only in-frame ones; the method was immunoSEQ multiplex PCR. Of more than 300,000 clones listed, 86% are singletons. The treatment here: 15 to 20 received Ad26.COV2.S at low or high dose, single or two shots; about 5 received placebo; per-sample allocation not given. At day 63 after the first vaccine or placebo injection, samples were drawn. The sequencing here drew on peripheral blood, taken in a trial of Ad26.COV2.S vaccine versus placebo. Receptors originate from a person between 18 and 59 years old who received the Ad26.COV2.S COVID-19 vaccine or a placebo.

This sequence joins TRBV6-2 or TRBV6-3 and TRBJ2-3; D possibly corresponds to TRBD1 (6 bases). Germline V gene lookup returns CDR1 MNHEY and CDR2 SVGEGT. The CDR3 has 15 residues. Trimming took off 0 bases at V and 1 base at J, with 8 bases between the two ends. The CDR3 protein is CASSYSGARTDTQYF. The DNA of the CDR3 is TGTGCCAGCAGTTACTCGGGGGCCCGCACAGATACGCAGTATTTT.

A few counts support this clone. This chain links TRBV28 with TRBJ2-7; no definite D call. The length of the CDR3 is 14 residues. Germline CDR1 reads MDHEN; CDR2 reads SYDVKM. Between the trimmed V and J ends, which lost 0 bases and 3 bases, there was a span of 9 bases. CDR3 in amino acids: CASSLWTHYYEQYF. Here the CDR3 DNA reads TGTGCCAGCAGTTTATGGACACATTACTACGAGCAGTACTTC.

CDR3 sequence: CASSPETGVGNQPQHF. CDR3 sequence (DNA): TGTGCCAGCAGCCCAGAGACAGGGGTTGGCAATCAGCCCCAGCATTTT. The J gene is TRBJ1-5, the V gene TRBV7-2; 8 nucleotides match TRBD1. The CDR3 is made up of 16 amino acids. In germline, CDR1 is SGHTA, CDR2 FQGNSA. V was pared by 5 bases and J by 2 bases, with 8 bases of the junction left unmatched. Based on the CDR3 plus reference TRBV7-2 and TRBJ1-5, the full variable domain is GAGVSQSPSNKVTEKGKDVELRCDPISGHTALYWYRQSLGQGLEFLIYFQGNSAPDKSGLPSDRFSAERTGGSVSTLTIQRTQQEDSAVYLCASSPETGVGNQPQHFGDGTRLSIL.

The chain combines TRBV10-2 with TRBJ2-1; no clear D gene. Germline CDR1 WSHSY, CDR2 SAAADI. This CDR3 is built from 13 residues. V gave up 5 bases and J gave up 3 bases, with 8 bases separating them. CDR3 nucleotides: TGCGCCAGCAGTCAGCAGCGCTACAATGAGCAGTTCTTC. Protein product: CASSQQRYNEQFF.

J is TRBJ1-1 and V is TRBV7-2; weak D call: TRBD1 (5 bases). V lost 7 bases, J lost 4 bases, and 13 bases lay in between. The germline V gene has CDR1 SGHTA and CDR2 FQGNSA. The CDR3 covers 13 residues. CDR3 amino acids: CASTLTGVTEAFF. In DNA, the CDR3 is TGTGCCAGCACCCTAACGGGGGTCACTGAAGCTTTCTTT.

V gene TRBV7-9 combines with J gene TRBJ1-1; maybe TRBD1 (5 bases). V gave up 5 bases and J gave up 1 base, with 14 bases separating them. Germline loops: CDR1 SEHNR, CDR2 FQNEAQ (reference sequence). The CDR3 consists of 15 residues. For the CDR3, the DNA is TGTGCCAGCAGCACCTCCCAGGGACCGAACACTGAAGCTTTCTTT. Protein sequence: CASSTSQGPNTEAFF.

The CDR3 reads CASSLASQDATQYF. In DNA, the CDR3 is TGTGCCAGCAGCTTAGCGTCTCAAGACGCGACCCAGTACTTC. The chain carries TRBV7-9 and TRBJ2-5, with unresolved D. Germline-derived CDR1 and CDR2 are SEHNR and FQNEAQ (reference sequence). V was trimmed by 0 bases and J by 7 bases, leaving 12 bases between them. CDR3 length: 14 residues.

The V call is TRBV3-1 (or the pseudogene TRBV3-2), the J call TRBJ2-7; 9 nucleotides match TRBD2. The CDR3 covers 14 residues. The V segment lost 3 bases and the J segment 2 bases; nucleotides outside the gene matches: 2. CDR1 is LGHDT, CDR2 YNNKEL, per germline (reference sequence). The CDR3 nucleotides are TGTGCCAGCAGCCAGACTAGCGGACCCTACGAGCAGTACTTC. Protein: CASSQTSGPYEQYF.

This clone showed up just a few times. J is TRBJ1-5 and V is TRBV18; TRBD1 agrees at 9 bases. In germline, CDR1 is KGHSH, CDR2 LQKENI. J lost 6 bases, V lost 3 bases, and 3 bases had no gene match. The CDR3 covers 14 residues. CDR3 DNA sequence: TGTGCCAGCTCACCTACAGGGGGCCGTCAGCCCCAGCATTTT. Its protein is CASSPTGGRQPQHF.

The J gene is TRBJ2-4, the V gene TRBV19; 12 bases are a match to TRBD1. This CDR3 comprises 15 residues. The germline CDR1 and CDR2 sequences are LNHDA and SQIVND (reference sequence). V lost 4 bases, J lost 6 bases, and 4 bases stayed unmatched. The CDR3 DNA sequence: TGTGCCAGTAGTACCGGGACAGGGGGCGGAAACATTCAGTACTTC. Residues: CASSTGTGGGNIQYF.

The chain links TRBV25-1 to TRBJ1-2, with no clear D. CDR3 length: 13 amino acids. From germline, CDR1 is MGHDK and CDR2 SYGVNS. Trimming stripped 5 bases from V and 4 bases from J, with 11 bases between. The CDR3 coding sequence is TGTGCCAGCAGTCGTAGACCCGCCTATGGCTACACCTTC. Protein product: CASSRRPAYGYTF.

This clone showed up just once. V usage is TRBV28 and J usage is TRBJ2-1, with D tentatively TRBD2 (5 bases). Trimming left V 3 bases short and J 2 bases short, with 14 bases between. There are 16 residues in the CDR3. Germline V lookup: CDR1 MDHEN, CDR2 SYDVKM. CDR3 in amino acids: CASSFVSGSPYNEQFF. Here the CDR3 DNA reads TGTGCCAGCAGTTTCGTTTCGGGGTCTCCCTACAATGAGCAGTTCTTC.

The chain employs TRBV6-6 and TRBJ1-4, with TRBD1 identical over 7 bases. This CDR3 comprises 14 residues. The V and J ends lost 7 bases and 6 bases, in that order; junction bases with no gene match: 8. Germline assignment: CDR1 MNHNY and CDR2 SVGAGI (reference sequence). The DNA for the CDR3 is TGTGCCAGCATTGAGGGGGCCAGATATGAAAAACTGTTTTTT. Translation gives CASIEGARYEKLFF.

V usage is TRBV2 and J usage is TRBJ1-2, with 8 bases matching TRBD1. Trimming took 2 bases from V and 9 from J; bases not matched to a gene: 5. This CDR3 comprises 13 residues. Germline V gene data show CDR1 as SNHLY and CDR2 as FYNNEI. The CDR3 nucleotides read TGTGCCAGCAGTGAACAGGGGGCAATGCGCTACACCTTC. It yields the protein CASSEQGAMRYTF.

CDR3 coding DNA: TGTGCCAGCAGCTTGTCAGGTAGCGAGGGCGCTGAGCAGTTCTTC. Amino acid sequence: CASSLSGSEGAEQFF. This sequence joins TRBV5-5 and TRBJ2-1; TRBD2 might be the D (5 bases). The CDR3 extends over 15 amino acids. CDR1 and CDR2 (germline): SGHKS, YYEKEE (reference sequence). Trimming stripped 1 base from V and 9 bases from J, with 17 bases between.

This chain connects TRBV9 to TRBJ2-5; D is perhaps TRBD2 (7 bases). Per the germline V gene, CDR1 is SGDLS and CDR2 is YYNGEE. The CDR3 spans 14 residues. Deletions cut 6 bases from V and 1 base from J, with 13 bases between. The CDR3 region has the DNA TGTGCCAGCAACAGAGGGGGGGTCCAAGAGACCCAGTACTTC. It is translated as CASNRGGVQETQYF. Based on the CDR3 plus reference TRBV9 and TRBJ2-5, the full variable domain is DSGVTQTPKHLITATGQRVTLRCSPRSGDLSVYWYQQSLDQGLQFLIQYYNGEERAKGNILERFSAQQFPDLHSELNLSSLELGDSALYFCASNRGGVQETQYFGPGTRLLVL.

The chain employs TRBV28 and TRBJ1-1; D is uncertain. Deletions cut 6 bases from V and 4 bases from J, with 12 bases between. Germline assignment: CDR1 MDHEN and CDR2 SYDVKM. The CDR3 is 13 amino acids. CDR3 nucleotide sequence: TGTGCCAGCAGGGAGAGCGTAGGCACTGAAGCTTTCTTT. It specifies CASRESVGTEAFF.

The chain has TRBV3-1 (or the pseudogene TRBV3-2) and TRBJ2-3; 9 bases agree with TRBD1. The germline gives CDR1 LGHDT, CDR2 YNNKEL (reference sequence). CDR3 length equals 15 residues. Losses at the gene ends were 4 bases for V and 2 bases for J; bases not matched to a gene: 4. This chain's CDR3 is CASSRWTGDTDTQYF. CDR3 DNA sequence: TGTGCCAGCAGCCGATGGACAGGGGACACAGATACGCAGTATTTT.

The CDR3 nucleotides are TGCGCCAGCAGCCGATCCCAAGACCGGAGGCCCTACGAGCAGTACTTC. It yields the protein CASSRSQDRRPYEQYF. J is TRBJ2-7 and V is TRBV4-3; D possibly corresponds to TRBD2 (5 bases). Germline-derived CDR1 and CDR2 are LGHNA and YSLEER. The CDR3 sequence is 16 residues long. Trimming stripped 4 bases from V and 2 bases from J, with 18 bases between.

The CDR3 loop is CASSLDNNEQYF. The CDR3 DNA reads as TGCGCCAGCAGCTTAGACAACAACGAGCAGTACTTC. V is TRBV5-1 and J is TRBJ2-7; D gene ambiguous. Trimming pared 2 bases from V and 5 bases from J, leaving 8 bases between. Germline V gene sequence: CDR1 SGHRS, CDR2 YFSETQ. The length of the CDR3 is 12 residues. The full variable domain, its missing parts supplied by reference TRBV5-1 and TRBJ2-7, is KAGVTQTPRYLIKTRGQQVTLSCSPISGHRSVSWYQQTPGQGLQFLFEYFSETQRNKGNFPGRFSGRQFSNSRSEMNVSTLELGDSALYLCASSLDNNEQYFGPGTRLTVT.

This clone is a singleton in its sample. The rearrangement uses TRBV10-3 and TRBJ1-2, with 10 positions matching TRBD1. V lost 4 bases and J lost 1; bases outside the gene matches: 3. Germline V lookup: CDR1 ENHRY, CDR2 SYGVKD. The CDR3 runs to 15 residues. CDR3 DNA: TGTGCCATCAGTGGACAGGGGGCGGATAACTATGGCTACACCTTC. Its protein product is CAISGQGADNYGYTF.

V gene TRBV10-3 combines with J gene TRBJ2-4; D is uncertain. CDR3 length: 14 amino acids. Germline V CDR1 and CDR2: ENHRY, SYGVKD. Between the trimmed V and J ends, which lost 3 bases and 5 bases, there was a span of 11 bases. The CDR3 coding sequence is TGTGCCATCAGTGATCCCACAAGAGAAAACATTCAGTACTTC. Translation gives CAISDPTRENIQYF.

The V call is TRBV6-6, the J call TRBJ2-5; 8 bases map to TRBD1. Trimming cost V 3 bases and J 5 bases; bases outside gene matches: 8. The CDR3 runs to 15 residues. The germline V gene has CDR1 MNHNY and CDR2 SVGAGI (reference sequence). The CDR3 here is CASSYGTGGRETQYF. In DNA, the CDR3 is TGTGCCAGCAGTTATGGCACAGGGGGGAGGGAGACCCAGTACTTC.

The chain carries TRBV7-2 and TRBJ1-2; 9 nucleotides align to TRBD1. The V gene end was trimmed by 5 bases and the J gene end by 8 bases; junction bases not matched to a gene: 9. Germline V gene lookup returns CDR1 SGHTA and CDR2 FQGNSA. There are 14 residues in the CDR3. The CDR3: CASSLTGGARGYTF. DNA of the CDR3: TGTGCCAGCAGCCTTACAGGGGGCGCGCGGGGCTACACCTTC.

Worth noting for this clone: Distinct nucleotide sequences in the sample also encode this CDR3. The CDR3 nucleotides read TGTGCCAGCAGCTTAACGACTGGAAACACCATATATTTT. It yields the protein CASSLTTGNTIYF. This chain uses TRBV7-2 with TRBJ1-3; D gene ambiguous. This CDR3 spans 13 amino acids. V dropped 2 bases and J dropped 2 bases, with 4 bases sitting between them. CDR1 and CDR2 (germline): SGHTA, FQGNSA.